The rows below give T cell receptor beta chains drawn from one sample of a study of brain T cells in children with intractable seizures. Measured with immunoSEQ multiplex PCR; TCRdb has only the in-frame clones, and not every one. The table includes approximately 40,000 clones, 80% to 95% detected once. This sample comprised peripheral blood, obtained at surgery. All receptors derive from a girl between 2 and 10 years old with tuberous sclerosis and intractable seizures. Both conserved end residues are part of each CDR3. A D gene is named only where the DNA matches it firmly. Rows give clone size only sometimes, using once, few, many, or a class for an expanded clone.

clone size	V gene	D gene	J gene	CDR3 protein	CDR3 DNA
.	TRBV5-1	TRBD2	TRBJ2-3	CASSFRGGRKGTDTQYF	TGCGCCAGTAGCTTTCGCGGGGGACGAAAGGGCACAGATACGCAGTATTTT
.	TRBV27	TRBD1	TRBJ1-4	CASSLGTGAREKLFF	TGTGCCAGCAGTTTGGGGACAGGGGCAAGAGAAAAACTGTTTTTT
.	TRBV2	.	TRBJ1-1	CASSHRKLNTEAFF	TGTGCCAGCAGCCACAGGAAATTGAACACTGAAGCTTTCTTT
.	TRBV28	.	TRBJ1-5	CASSFQGRYQPQHF	TGTGCCAGCAGTTTCCAGGGAAGGTATCAGCCCCAGCATTTT
.	TRBV7-6	.	TRBJ2-3	CASSRTPLSGTSTDTQYF	TGTGCCAGCAGCCGCACCCCCTTAAGCGGAACTAGCACAGATACGCAGTATTTT
.	TRBV9	TRBD2	TRBJ2-1	CASSPGTSNYNEQFF	TGTGCCAGCAGCCCCGGGACTAGCAACTACAATGAGCAGTTCTTC
.	TRBV5-6	.	TRBJ2-7	CASSPGTINIYEQYF	TGTGCCAGCAGCCCCGGGACCATAAACATCTACGAGCAGTACTTC
.	TRBV5-6	.	TRBJ2-7	CASSLQWSTFSYEQYF	TGTGCCAGCAGCTTGCAGTGGAGCACTTTCTCCTACGAGCAGTACTTC
.	TRBV10-3	.	TRBJ2-3	CAISELAYTDTQYF	TGTGCCATCAGTGAGCTAGCGTACACAGATACGCAGTATTTT
.	TRBV4-1	.	TRBJ2-5	CASGLGETQYF	TGCGCCAGCGGCCTGGGAGAGACCCAGTACTTC
.	TRBV5-6	.	TRBJ2-5	CASSLERRETQYF	TGTGCCAGCAGCTTGGAACGGAGAGAGACCCAGTACTTC
.	TRBV6-5	.	TRBJ2-7	CASSLRTPSDEQYF	TGTGCCAGCAGTTTACGGACACCGTCCGACGAGCAGTACTTC
.	TRBV12-2	.	TRBJ1-1	CASRLRTEAFF	TGTGCAAGTCGCTTACGCACTGAAGCTTTCTTT
.	TRBV5-5	.	TRBJ1-3	CASSPNWDTIYF	TGTGCCAGCAGCCCTAACTGGGACACCATATATTTT
.	TRBV3-1/TRBV3-2	.	TRBJ1-1	CASSPGDEGEAFF	TGTGCCAGCAGCCCAGGGGACGAGGGTGAAGCTTTCTTT
.	TRBV19	.	TRBJ2-2	CASQWGYTGELFF	TGTGCCAGCCAGTGGGGTTACACCGGGGAGCTGTTTTTT
.	TRBV5-4	.	TRBJ2-3	CASSVLGGTDTQYF	TGTGCCAGCAGCGTTCTAGGGGGCACAGATACGCAGTATTTT
.	TRBV3-1/TRBV3-2	.	TRBJ1-1	CASSQVAADNTEAFF	TGTGCCAGCAGCCAAGTGGCTGCAGATAACACTGAAGCTTTCTTT
.	TRBV6-6	.	TRBJ1-6	CASSRDGLSSYNSPLHF	TGTGCCAGCAGTCGGGACGGACTGAGCTCCTATAATTCACCCCTCCACTTT
.	TRBV7-2	.	TRBJ2-5	CASSLVLARAQETQYF	TGTGCCAGCAGCTTAGTCTTGGCTAGAGCCCAAGAGACCCAGTACTTC
few	TRBV6-5	TRBD1	TRBJ2-7	CASIGTGSYEQYF	TGTGCCAGCATTGGGACAGGATCCTACGAGCAGTACTTC
.	TRBV2	.	TRBJ1-6	CASSASSSYNSPLHF	TGTGCCAGCAGTGCGAGTAGCTCCTATAATTCACCCCTCCACTTT
once	TRBV10-2	.	TRBJ1-4	CASSGGNAEKLFF	TGCGCCAGCAGTGGAGGTAACGCTGAAAAACTGTTTTTT
.	TRBV9	.	TRBJ1-6	CASSSQRKSPLHF	TGTGCCAGCAGCTCTCAGCGGAAATCACCCCTCCACTTT
.	TRBV6-2/TRBV6-3	.	TRBJ2-7	CASSYDGVQYF	TGTGCCAGCAGTTACGACGGGGTGCAGTACTTC
.	TRBV13	TRBD2	TRBJ2-1	CASVRLAGTSVGQFF	TGTGCCAGCGTAAGACTAGCGGGGACCTCAGTCGGGCAGTTCTTC
.	TRBV6-2/TRBV6-3	.	TRBJ2-1	CASSGRQVGDEQFF	TGTGCCAGCAGTGGGAGACAGGTTGGAGATGAGCAGTTCTTC
.	TRBV7-2	TRBD2	TRBJ2-3	CASRARERGGTDTQYF	TGTGCCAGCAGAGCCAGGGAGCGGGGGGGCACAGATACGCAGTATTTT
.	TRBV7-3	.	TRBJ2-1	CASSLTFTNKPGEQFF	TGTGCCAGCAGCTTAACGTTCACCAATAAACCGGGTGAGCAGTTCTTC
.	TRBV6-5	.	TRBJ2-7	CASSYLGTYEQYF	TGTGCCAGCAGTTACTTAGGGACCTACGAGCAGTACTTC
few	TRBV24-1	.	TRBJ2-3	CATSDWDASFSTDTQYF	TGTGCCACCAGTGATTGGGACGCCTCTTTTAGCACAGATACGCAGTATTTT
.	TRBV7-9	TRBD1	TRBJ2-2	CASALRGRDTGELFF	TGTGCCAGCGCTTTGAGGGGGCGCGACACCGGGGAGCTGTTTTTT
.	TRBV4-1	.	TRBJ1-6	CASSQVPSALSYNSPLHF	TGCGCCAGCAGCCAAGTCCCTTCGGCGCTCTCCTATAATTCACCCCTCCACTTT
.	TRBV27	.	TRBJ2-1	CASSLKQASIGNEQFF	TGTGCCAGCAGTCTAAAACAGGCATCCATAGGGAATGAGCAGTTCTTC
once	TRBV29-1	.	TRBJ2-2	CSGSGRSTGELFF	TGCAGCGGGTCAGGGAGGAGCACCGGGGAGCTGTTTTTT
.	TRBV7-9	.	TRBJ1-6	CASSSGPSYNSPLHF	TGTGCCAGCAGCTCGGGACCGAGCTATAATTCACCCCTCCACTTT
.	TRBV27	TRBD1	TRBJ1-1	CASSFSVQGGWNTEAFF	TGTGCCAGCAGTTTTTCTGTTCAGGGGGGGTGGAACACTGAAGCTTTCTTT
.	TRBV7-9	TRBD1	TRBJ2-2	CASSLSGLGTANTGELFF	TGTGCCAGCAGCTTATCGGGCTTAGGGACAGCTAACACCGGGGAGCTGTTTTTT
.	TRBV5-6	TRBD1	TRBJ1-1	CASSNTPAGGSTEAFF	TGTGCCAGCAGCAATACCCCCGCAGGGGGTAGCACTGAAGCTTTCTTT
few	TRBV6-1	TRBD2	TRBJ2-3	CASSDSGGTDTQYF	TGTGCCAGCAGTGACAGCGGGGGAACAGATACGCAGTATTTT
.	TRBV4-2	.	TRBJ1-4	CASSQDKSVHFREKLFF	TGTGCCAGCAGCCAAGATAAGTCCGTACACTTCCGCGAAAAACTGTTTTTT
.	TRBV19	TRBD1	TRBJ1-4	CASSIQGAREKLFF	TGTGCCAGTAGTATACAGGGGGCGCGGGAAAAACTGTTTTTT